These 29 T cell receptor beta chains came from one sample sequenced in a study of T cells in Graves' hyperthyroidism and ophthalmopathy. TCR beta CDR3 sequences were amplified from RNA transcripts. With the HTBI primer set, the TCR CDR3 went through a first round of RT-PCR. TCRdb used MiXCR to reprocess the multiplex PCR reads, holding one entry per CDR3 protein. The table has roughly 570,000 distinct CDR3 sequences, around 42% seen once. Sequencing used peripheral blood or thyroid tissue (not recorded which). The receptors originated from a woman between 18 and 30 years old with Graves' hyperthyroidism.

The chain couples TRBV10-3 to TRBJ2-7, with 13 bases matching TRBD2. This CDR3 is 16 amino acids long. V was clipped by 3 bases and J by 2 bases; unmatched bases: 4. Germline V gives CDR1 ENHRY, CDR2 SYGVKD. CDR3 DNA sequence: TGTGCCATCAGTGATGGACTAGCGGGAGTAACCTACGAGCAGTACTTC. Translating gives CAISDGLAGVTYEQYF.

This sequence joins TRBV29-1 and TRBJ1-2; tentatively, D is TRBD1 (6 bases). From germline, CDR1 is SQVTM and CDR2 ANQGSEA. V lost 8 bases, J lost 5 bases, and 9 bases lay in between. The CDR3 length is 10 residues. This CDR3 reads CSFGQYGYTF. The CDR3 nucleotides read TGCAGCTTCGGACAGTATGGCTACACCTTC.

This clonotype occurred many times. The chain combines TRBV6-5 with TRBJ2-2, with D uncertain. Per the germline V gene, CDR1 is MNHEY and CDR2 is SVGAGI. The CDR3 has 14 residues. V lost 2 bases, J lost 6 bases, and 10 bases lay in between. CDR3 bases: TGTGCCAGCAGTTACCAGAGTCGGTCCGGGGAGCTGTTTTTT. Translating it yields CASSYQSRSGELFF.

CDR3 amino acids: CASSYQFRGYGYTF. DNA for the CDR3: TGTGCCAGCAGTTACCAGTTTAGGGGCTATGGCTACACCTTC. This chain connects TRBV6-5 to TRBJ1-2, with a weak D call TRBD1 (5 bases). In germline, CDR1 is MNHEY, CDR2 SVGAGI. With 2 bases removed from V and 4 bases from J, the gap between germline ends came to 11 bases. This CDR3 spans 14 amino acids.

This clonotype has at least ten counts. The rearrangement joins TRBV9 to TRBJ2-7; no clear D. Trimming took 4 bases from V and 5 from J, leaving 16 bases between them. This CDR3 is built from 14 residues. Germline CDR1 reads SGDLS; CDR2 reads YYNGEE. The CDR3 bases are TGTGCCAGCAGCCCTAAGGGTTGGCGAGACGAGCAGTACTTC. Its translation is CASSPKGWRDEQYF.

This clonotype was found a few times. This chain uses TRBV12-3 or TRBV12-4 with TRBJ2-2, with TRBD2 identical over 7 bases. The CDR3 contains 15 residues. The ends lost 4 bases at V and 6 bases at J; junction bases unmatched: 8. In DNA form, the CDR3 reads TGTGCCAGCAGTTCCCGCGGGAGATTCGCCGGGGAGCTGTTTTTT. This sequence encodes CASSSRGRFAGELFF.

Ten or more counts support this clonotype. The CDR3 loop reads CASSSRTEPNTEAFF. CDR3 sequence (DNA): TGTGCCAGCAGCTCGCGAACAGAACCGAACACTGAAGCTTTCTTT. The chain recombines TRBV6-5 with TRBJ1-1, with D unclear. Looked up from germline, CDR1 is MNHEY and CDR2 is SVGAGI. V was shortened by 6 bases and J by 1 base, with 15 bases between the two germline ends. The CDR3 consists of 15 residues.

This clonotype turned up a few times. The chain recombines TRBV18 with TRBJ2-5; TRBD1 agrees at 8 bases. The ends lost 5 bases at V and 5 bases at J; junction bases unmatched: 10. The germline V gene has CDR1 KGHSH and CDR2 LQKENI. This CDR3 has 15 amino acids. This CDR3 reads CASSSFDRGGETQYF. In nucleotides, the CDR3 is TGTGCCAGCTCATCCTTCGACAGGGGTGGGGAGACCCAGTACTTC.

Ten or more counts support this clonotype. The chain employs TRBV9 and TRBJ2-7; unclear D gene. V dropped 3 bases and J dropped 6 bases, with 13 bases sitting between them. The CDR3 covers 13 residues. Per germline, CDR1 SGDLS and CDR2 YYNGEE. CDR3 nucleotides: TGTGCCAGCAGCGCCCGGGCCCACAGCGAGCAGTACTTC. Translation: CASSARAHSEQYF.

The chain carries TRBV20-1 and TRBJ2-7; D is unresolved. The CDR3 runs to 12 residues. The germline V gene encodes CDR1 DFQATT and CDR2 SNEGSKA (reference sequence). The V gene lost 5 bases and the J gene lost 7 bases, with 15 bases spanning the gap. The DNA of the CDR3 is TGCAGTGCTGCCGGACCGCCTGTAGAGCAGTACTTC. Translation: CSAAGPPVEQYF.

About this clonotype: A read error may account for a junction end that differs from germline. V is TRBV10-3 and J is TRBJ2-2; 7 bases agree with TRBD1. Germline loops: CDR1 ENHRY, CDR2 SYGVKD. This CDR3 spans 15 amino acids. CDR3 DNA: TGTGCCAGCAGTGGTTCGACAGGGACCACCGGGGAGCTGTTTTTT. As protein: CASSGSTGTTGELFF.

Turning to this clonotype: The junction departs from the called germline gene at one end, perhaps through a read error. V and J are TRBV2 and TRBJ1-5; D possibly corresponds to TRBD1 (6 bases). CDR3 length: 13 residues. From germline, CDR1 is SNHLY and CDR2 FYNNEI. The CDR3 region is CVSSTGPNQPQHF. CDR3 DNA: TGTGTCAGCAGTACAGGGCCCAATCAGCCCCAGCATTTT.

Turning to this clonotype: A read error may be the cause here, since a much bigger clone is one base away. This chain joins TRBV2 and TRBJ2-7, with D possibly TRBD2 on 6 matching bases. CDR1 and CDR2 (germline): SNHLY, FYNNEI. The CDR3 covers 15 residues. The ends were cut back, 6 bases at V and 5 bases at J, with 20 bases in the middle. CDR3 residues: CASSLETGVTHEQYF. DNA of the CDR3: TGTGCCAGCAGCTTAGAAACGGGGGTTACCCACGAGCAGTACTTC.

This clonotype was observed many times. For the CDR3, the DNA is TGTGCCAGTCAGGCCGGAATGAACACTGAAGCTTTCTTT. It yields the protein CASQAGMNTEAFF. This sequence joins TRBV24-1 and TRBJ1-1, with D unresolved. This CDR3 has 13 amino acids. V shed 11 bases and J shed 0 bases, with 12 bases lying between them. CDR1 KGHDR and CDR2 SFDVKD come from the germline V gene.

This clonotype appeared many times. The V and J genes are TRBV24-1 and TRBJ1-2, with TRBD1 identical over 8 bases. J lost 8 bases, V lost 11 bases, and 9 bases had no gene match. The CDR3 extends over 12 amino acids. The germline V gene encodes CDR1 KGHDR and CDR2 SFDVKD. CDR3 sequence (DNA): TGTGCCATCCAGGGGGCGCCGGGCGGCTACACCTTC. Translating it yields CAIQGAPGGYTF.

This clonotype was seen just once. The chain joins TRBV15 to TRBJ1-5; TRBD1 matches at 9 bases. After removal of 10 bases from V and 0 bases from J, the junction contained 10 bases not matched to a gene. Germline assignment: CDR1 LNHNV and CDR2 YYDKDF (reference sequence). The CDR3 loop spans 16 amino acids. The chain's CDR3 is CANKLGQGYSNQPQHF. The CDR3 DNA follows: TGTGCCAACAAATTGGGACAGGGATATAGCAATCAGCCCCAGCATTTT.

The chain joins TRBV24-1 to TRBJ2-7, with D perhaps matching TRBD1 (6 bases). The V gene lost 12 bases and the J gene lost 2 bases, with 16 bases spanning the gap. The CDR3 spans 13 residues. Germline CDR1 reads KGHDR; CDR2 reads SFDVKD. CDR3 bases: TGTGCCCCCCTCGGACAGAACGCCTACGAGCAGTACTTC. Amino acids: CAPLGQNAYEQYF.

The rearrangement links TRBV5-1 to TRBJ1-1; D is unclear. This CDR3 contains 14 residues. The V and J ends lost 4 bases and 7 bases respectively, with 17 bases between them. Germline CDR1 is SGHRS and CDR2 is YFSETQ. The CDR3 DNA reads TGCGCCAGCAGCCGGAACGGGAACAGCATTGAAGCTTTCTTT. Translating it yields CASSRNGNSIEAFF.

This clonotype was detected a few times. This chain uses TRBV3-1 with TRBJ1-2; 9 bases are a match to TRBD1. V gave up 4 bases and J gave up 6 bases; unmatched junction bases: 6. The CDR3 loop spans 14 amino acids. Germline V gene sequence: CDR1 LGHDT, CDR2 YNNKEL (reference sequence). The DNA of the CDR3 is TGTGCCAGCAGCCCCCGGGACAGGGCGGATGGCTACACCTTC. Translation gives CASSPRDRADGYTF. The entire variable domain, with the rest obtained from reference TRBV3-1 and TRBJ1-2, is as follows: DTAVSQTPKYLVTQMGNDKSIKCEQNLGHDTMYWYKQDSKKFLKIMFSYNNKELIINETVPNRFSPKSPDKAHLNLHINSLELGDSAVYFCASSPRDRADGYTFGSGTRLTVV.

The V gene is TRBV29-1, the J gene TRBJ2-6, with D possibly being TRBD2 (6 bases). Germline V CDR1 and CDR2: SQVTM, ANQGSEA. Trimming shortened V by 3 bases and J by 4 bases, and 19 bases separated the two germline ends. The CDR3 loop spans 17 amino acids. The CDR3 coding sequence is TGCAGCGTTGACCCGGGAGATGGATTGGCCGGGGCCAACGTCCTGACTTTC. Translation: CSVDPGDGLAGANVLTF.

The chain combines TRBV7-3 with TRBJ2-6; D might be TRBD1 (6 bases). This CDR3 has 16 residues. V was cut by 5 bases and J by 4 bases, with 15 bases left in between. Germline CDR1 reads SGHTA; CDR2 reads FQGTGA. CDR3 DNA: TGTGCCAGCAGCCGTCGGACAGCCGCCGGGGCCAACGTCCTGACTTTC. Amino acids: CASSRRTAAGANVLTF.

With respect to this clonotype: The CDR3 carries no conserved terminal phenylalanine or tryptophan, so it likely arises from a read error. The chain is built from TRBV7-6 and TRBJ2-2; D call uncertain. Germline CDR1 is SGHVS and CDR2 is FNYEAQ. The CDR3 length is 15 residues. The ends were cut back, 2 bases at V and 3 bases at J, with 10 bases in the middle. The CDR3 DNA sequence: TGTGCCAGCAGCTTATCCGGGTCGCACACCGGGGAGCTGTTTATT. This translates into CASSLSGSHTGELFI.

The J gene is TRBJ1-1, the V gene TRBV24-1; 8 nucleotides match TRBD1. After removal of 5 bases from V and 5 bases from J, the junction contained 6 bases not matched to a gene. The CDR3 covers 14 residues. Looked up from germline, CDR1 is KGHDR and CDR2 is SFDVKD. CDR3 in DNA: TGTGCCACCAGTGTCGGACAGGGTGAAACTGAAGCTTTCTTT. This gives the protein CATSVGQGETEAFF.

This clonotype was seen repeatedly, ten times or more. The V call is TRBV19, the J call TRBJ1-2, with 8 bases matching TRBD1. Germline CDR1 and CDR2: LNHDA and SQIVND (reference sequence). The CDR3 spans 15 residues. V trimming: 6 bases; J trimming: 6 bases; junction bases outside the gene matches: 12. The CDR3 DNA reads TGTGCCAGTAGGGGAGGACAGGGAATTACGGATGGCTACACCTTC. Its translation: CASRGGQGITDGYTF. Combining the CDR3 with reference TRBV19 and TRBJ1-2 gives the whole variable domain DGGITQSPKYLFRKEGQNVTLSCEQNLNHDAMYWYRQDPGQGLRLIYYSQIVNDFQKGDIAEGYSVSREKKESFPLTVTSAQKNPTAFYLCASRGGQGITDGYTFGSGTRLTVV.

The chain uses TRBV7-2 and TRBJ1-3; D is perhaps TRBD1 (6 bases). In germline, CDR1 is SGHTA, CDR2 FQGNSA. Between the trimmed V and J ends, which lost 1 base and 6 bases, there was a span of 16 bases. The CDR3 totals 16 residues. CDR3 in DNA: TGTGCCAGCAGCTTAGACCGGGACAACACTGAAAACACCATATATTTT. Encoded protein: CASSLDRDNTENTIYF.

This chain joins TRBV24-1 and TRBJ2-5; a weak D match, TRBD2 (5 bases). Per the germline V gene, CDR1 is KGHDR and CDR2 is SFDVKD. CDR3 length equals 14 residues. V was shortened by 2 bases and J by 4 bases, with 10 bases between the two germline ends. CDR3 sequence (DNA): TGTGCCACCAGTGATTCCAGCGGAGGAGAGACCCAGTACTTC. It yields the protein CATSDSSGGETQYF.

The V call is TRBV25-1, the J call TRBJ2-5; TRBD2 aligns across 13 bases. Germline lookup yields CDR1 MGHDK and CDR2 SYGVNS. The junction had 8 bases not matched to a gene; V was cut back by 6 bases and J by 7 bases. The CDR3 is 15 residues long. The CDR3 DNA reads TGTGCCAGCAGCCTCGGACTAGCGGGAGTCGCGACCCAGTACTTC. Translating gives CASSLGLAGVATQYF.

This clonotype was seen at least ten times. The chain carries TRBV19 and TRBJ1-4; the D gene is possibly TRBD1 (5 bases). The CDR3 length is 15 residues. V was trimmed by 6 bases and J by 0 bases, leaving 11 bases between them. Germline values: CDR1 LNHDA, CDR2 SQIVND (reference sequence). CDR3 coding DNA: TGTGCCAGTAGCGAACTAGGGGCAACTAATGAAAAACTGTTTTTT. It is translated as CASSELGATNEKLFF.

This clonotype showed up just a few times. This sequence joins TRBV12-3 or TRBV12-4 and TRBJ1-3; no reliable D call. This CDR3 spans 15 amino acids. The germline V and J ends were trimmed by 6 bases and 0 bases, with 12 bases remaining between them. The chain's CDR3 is CASSREQLSGNTIYF. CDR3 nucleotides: TGTGCCAGCAGCCGCGAACAACTCTCTGGAAACACCATATATTTT.